This TCR beta chain was sequenced for a study of shared clonotypes between healthy human individuals. General study findings and limits: Clonotype sharing across four donors was observed for around 4.8% of naive CD4 clonotypes.

Cells designated naive CD8 were CD45RO-negative and were positively selected for CCR7, with terminally differentiated effector memory CD45RA+ cells excluded. The CDR3 covers 13 residues. Looked up from germline, CDR1 is MNHNY and CDR2 is SVGAGI (reference sequence). The V and J ends lost 2 bases and 3 bases respectively, with 8 bases between them. Several immunoSEQ plates held equal portions of the genomic DNA taken from each subset. TCRdb's copy holds only in-frame clones and misses some; the assay was immunoSEQ multiplex PCR. The sample lists about 2 million clones; about 94% were seen once. Concerning this clone: The antigen is undetermined. The sample has other DNA sequences that encode this CDR3 too.

J is TRBJ2-7 and V is TRBV6-6; a possible D gene is TRBD2 (6 bases). The sample was naive CD8+ T cells sorted from blood. This receptor was obtained from a man aged 18 to 29 in good health. The CDR3 DNA reads as TGTGCCAGCAGTTACGGGGGGTTCTACGAGCAGTACTTC. Translation gives CASSYGGFYEQYF.